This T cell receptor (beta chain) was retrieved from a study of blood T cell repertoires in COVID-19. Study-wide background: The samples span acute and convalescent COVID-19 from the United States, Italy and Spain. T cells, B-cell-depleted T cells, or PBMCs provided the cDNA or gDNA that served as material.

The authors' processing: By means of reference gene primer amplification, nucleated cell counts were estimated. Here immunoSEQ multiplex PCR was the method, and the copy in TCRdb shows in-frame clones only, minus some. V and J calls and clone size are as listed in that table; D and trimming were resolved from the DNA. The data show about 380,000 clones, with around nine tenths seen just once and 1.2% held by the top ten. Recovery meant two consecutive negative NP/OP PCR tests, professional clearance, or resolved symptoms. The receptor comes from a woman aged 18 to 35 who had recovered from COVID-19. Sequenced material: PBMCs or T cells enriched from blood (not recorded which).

The CDR3 sequence is CASSIGPGLAGKSTKNIQYF. CDR3 DNA sequence: TGTGCCAGTAGTATAGGACCGGGACTAGCGGGGAAATCAACCAAAAACATTCAGTACTTC. V is TRBV19 and J is TRBJ2-4; 13 nucleotides align to TRBD2. Germline V gene lookup returns CDR1 LNHDA and CDR2 SQIVND (reference sequence). V shed 1 base and J 2 bases; nucleotides not matched to a gene: 11. The CDR3 is 20 residues long.